What follows is one T cell receptor (beta chain) and its context. Antigen specificity is unknown. PCR involved 60 Vbeta and 13 Jbeta primers. Data came from immunoSEQ multiplex PCR; TCRdb stores just in-frame clones and leaves some out. The top ten hold 0.65% to 0.85% of the sample, which has approximately 100,000 clones, about 70% seen once. This sample stems from a study of cytomegalovirus exposure and HLA in healthy donors. Whole-study findings and limits: V- and J-gene trimming in TCR beta was tied to a missense DCLRE1C variant by an analysis performed later.

Trimming stripped 5 bases from V and 2 bases from J, with 14 bases between. Germline CDR1 SGHTA, CDR2 FQGTGA. The CDR3 totals 15 residues. V gene TRBV7-3 combines with J gene TRBJ2-3; D may be TRBD1 (7 bases). The clonotype originates from a boy aged 5 to 17 in good health and CMV-seronegative. The sample consisted of PBMCs. CDR3 nucleotides: TGTGCCAGCAGCATTCAGGGGGGTTACACAGATACGCAGTATTTT. Its protein product is CASSIQGGYTDTQYF.